This T cell receptor (beta chain) was found in a study of CXCR3-negative and CXCR3-positive naive CD8 T cells. Study-wide results and caveats: Both naive subsets had comparably high diversity; memory CD8+ cells much lower. CXCR3 expression dropped partially after cryopreservation, and most assays relied on fresh PBMCs. It was found that naive subsets had comparable surface CD5, and TCR strength was inferred from TRB CDR3 properties.

Comments on this clonotype: Its specificity is not known.

This CDR3 has 15 residues. Germline values: CDR1 MGHDK, CDR2 SYGVNS. The study made its TRB cDNA libraries by 5' RACE, adding UMI labels. TCRdb reprocessed the 5' RACE reads, keeping one entry per CDR3 protein, no DNA. Seen in this sample are about 40,000 distinct CDR3 sequences; the ten most common clones hold 9.5% to 12%. The specimen was memory CD8+ T cells from blood. The source of this sequence is a human donor in good health. Some clones in this sample may be carry-over from other donors' samples. This chain links TRBV25-1 with TRBJ1-1; TCRdb reports TRBD1, a call that lacks DNA to check it against. The CDR3 here is CASSEYGGTGTEAFF.